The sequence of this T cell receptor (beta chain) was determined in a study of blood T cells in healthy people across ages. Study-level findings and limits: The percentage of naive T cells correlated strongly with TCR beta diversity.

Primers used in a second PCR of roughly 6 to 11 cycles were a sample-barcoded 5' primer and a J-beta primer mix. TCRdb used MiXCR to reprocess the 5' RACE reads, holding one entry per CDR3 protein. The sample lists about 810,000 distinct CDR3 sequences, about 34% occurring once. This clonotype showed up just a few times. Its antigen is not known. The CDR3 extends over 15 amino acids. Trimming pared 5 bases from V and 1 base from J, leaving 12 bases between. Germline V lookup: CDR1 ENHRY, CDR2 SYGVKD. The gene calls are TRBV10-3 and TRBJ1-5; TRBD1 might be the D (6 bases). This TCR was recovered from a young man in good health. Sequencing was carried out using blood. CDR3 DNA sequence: TGTGCCATCAGTCCAGGGGACGGAAGCAATCAGCCCCAGCATTTT. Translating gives CAISPGDGSNQPQHF.